This TCR beta chain comes out of a study of T cell repertoires in cytomegalovirus infection. Study summary: Evidence of both CMV infection and a matching HLA type came from public TCR beta signatures.

MiXCR, applied by TCRdb to the reads, yields one record per CDR3 protein. In the table there are around 130,000 distinct CDR3 sequences, approximately 9.2% of which are singletons. Germline trimming cut 3 bases from V and 8 bases from J; bases unmatched to any gene: 11. The CDR3 extends over 16 amino acids. Germline CDR1 reads KGHDR; CDR2 reads SFDVKD. In this sample, this clonotype turned up many times. This clonotype originated in a human donor in good health (CMV status not recorded). Some clones in this sample may be carry-over from other donors' samples. The sequenced sample consisted of PBMCs. V usage is TRBV24-1 and J usage is TRBJ1-5; 8 bases map to TRBD1. The CDR3 spells CATSDPSTGDYEPQHF. The CDR3 DNA reads TGTGCCACCAGTGATCCTTCGACAGGGGATTATGAGCCCCAGCATTTT.